Described below is a single T cell receptor (beta chain) sequence and its context. The antigen is undetermined. This record belongs to a study of memory CD4+ T cells and cytomegalovirus serostatus. At the level of the study: This sample comes from healthy Belgian adults, eight or nine CMV seropositive, 24 seronegative.

General study results and limits: Repertoires predicted CMV serostatus with median bootstrapped AUC of approximately 0.94. Of around 160 reported CMV TCRbeta sequences, about 67 were found in memory CD4+ repertoires.

The sort gate was single viable CD3+CD4+CD8-CD45RO+ cells for memory CD4+ T cells. Authors' data handling: Out-of-frame sequences were removed, leaving roughly 2,200,000 distinct TCRbeta sequences. This table comes from immunoSEQ multiplex PCR, and its TCRdb copy is limited to in-frame clones, with some not included. V and J calls and clone size are those listed in that table; D and trimming were worked out from the DNA. The sample records some 59,000 clones, about 81% being singletons. The receptor's source is an adult in good health and CMV-seronegative. Sequencing was carried out using memory CD4+ T cells from blood.

In nucleotides, the CDR3 is TGTGCCAGCAGCCAAGCGGAACGACAGGCGAGGAATGGCTACACCTTC. It specifies CASSQAERQARNGYTF. This chain uses TRBV4-2 with TRBJ1-2, with a tentative D call TRBD1 (6 bases). The germline gives CDR1 LGHNA, CDR2 YNFKEQ. The CDR3 length is 16 residues. Trimming took off 1 base at V and 6 bases at J, with 18 bases between the two ends.